A single sample gave rise to the 18 T cell receptor beta chains below, sequenced in a study of CD8 T cells in Susac syndrome. Random hexamers were used to reverse transcribe the RNA input (roughly 0.5 to 1 ug). MiXCR, applied by TCRdb to the immunoSEQ multiplex PCR reads, yields one record per CDR3 protein. The repertoire has about 250,000 distinct CDR3 sequences, 93% of them found once; the top ten carry about 0.071%. Source material: CD4+ T cells from PBMCs. These receptors all come from a human donor with multiple sclerosis.

The rearrangement joins TRBV7-8 to TRBJ2-6; the match to TRBD1 covers 10 bases. The CDR3 spans 17 residues. Germline CDR1 is SGHVS and CDR2 is FQNEAQ. V gave up 6 bases and J gave up 2 bases; unmatched junction bases: 7. CDR3 bases: TGTGCCAGCAGTCCGGACGGGACAGGGGCTGGGGCCAACGTCCTGACTTTC. Protein: CASSPDGTGAGANVLTF.

This clonotype was detected only once. The J gene is TRBJ2-5, the V gene TRBV25-1; D is unclear. Trimming cost V 9 bases and J 5 bases, with 16 bases left between them. Germline CDR1 MGHDK, CDR2 SYGVNS. This CDR3 has 13 amino acids. The CDR3 sequence is CASSPRFEETQYF. CDR3 DNA sequence: TGTGCCAGTTCCCCGCGCTTTGAGGAGACCCAGTACTTC.

V is TRBV4-1 and J is TRBJ1-4, with TRBD1 identical over 9 bases. The CDR3 is 19 residues long. The junction had 8 bases not matched to a gene; V was cut back by 0 bases and J by 0 bases. Germline V CDR1 and CDR2: MGHRA, YSYEKL. The CDR3 coding sequence is TGCGCCAGCAGCCAAGATGGACAGGGGATGTTCACAACTAATGAAAAACTGTTTTTT. Translating it yields CASSQDGQGMFTTNEKLFF.

The rearrangement joins TRBV30 to TRBJ1-5; D possibly corresponds to TRBD1 (6 bases). Looked up from germline, CDR1 is GTSNPN and CDR2 is SVGIG (reference sequence). V lost 1 base and J lost 9, with 10 bases in between. This CDR3 contains 12 residues. The CDR3 DNA reads as TGTGCCTGGAGTGAGGGAGGGGGGCCCCAGCATTTT. Translation: CAWSEGGGPQHF.

The chain is built from TRBV12-5 and TRBJ2-4; no clear D. There are 14 residues in the CDR3. Germline assignment: CDR1 LGHNT and CDR2 FRNRAP. Trimming removed 0 bases from V and 6 bases from J, with 9 bases in between. CDR3 amino acids: CASGLVGGGNIQYF. CDR3 DNA sequence: TGTGCTAGTGGTTTGGTAGGCGGTGGAAACATTCAGTACTTC.

The rearrangement links TRBV20-1 to TRBJ2-1; D ambiguous. Germline CDR1 and CDR2: DFQATT and SNEGSKA (reference sequence). CDR3 length equals 13 residues. Trimming pared 6 bases from V and 8 bases from J, leaving 17 bases between. The CDR3: CSAPRSGRDEQFF. Here the CDR3 DNA reads TGCAGTGCCCCCAGGTCTGGTAGGGATGAGCAGTTCTTC.

J is TRBJ1-5 and V is TRBV29-1; TRBD1 agrees at 8 bases. V lost 4 bases to trimming and J lost 5 bases; unmatched junction nucleotides: 4. From germline, CDR1 is SQVTM and CDR2 ANQGSEA. The CDR3 consists of 13 residues. Written as DNA, the CDR3 is TGCAGCGTTGGAGCAGGGGGCGATCAGCCCCAGCATTTT. It is translated as CSVGAGGDQPQHF.

The rearrangement links TRBV3-1 to TRBJ1-2; TRBD1 might be the D (6 bases). The V gene lost 0 bases and the J gene lost 6 bases, with 11 bases spanning the gap. This CDR3 spans 14 amino acids. In germline, CDR1 is LGHDT, CDR2 YNNKEL (reference sequence). In DNA, the CDR3 is TGTGCCAGCAGCCAAGAGGGGGCCGCGGATGGCTACACCTTC. Its translation: CASSQEGAADGYTF.

The chain couples TRBV20-1 to TRBJ2-1; 10 bases align to TRBD2. CDR3 length: 14 amino acids. Germline CDR1 reads DFQATT; CDR2 reads SNEGSKA (reference sequence). V lost 6 bases, J lost 6 bases, and 8 bases stayed unmatched. CDR3 nucleotide sequence: TGCAGTGCGGAACCGGGACTAGCGTCCAATGAGCAGTTCTTC. Encoded protein: CSAEPGLASNEQFF.

The V call is TRBV5-4, the J call TRBJ1-1; tentative D call: TRBD1 (5 bases). This CDR3 spans 14 amino acids. The V gene's germline CDR1 is SGHNT and CDR2 YYREEE (reference sequence). V was trimmed by 0 bases and J by 6 bases, leaving 12 bases between them. The CDR3 region is CASSLEGMRAEAFF. CDR3 in DNA: TGTGCCAGCAGCTTGGAGGGGATGAGGGCTGAAGCTTTCTTT.

V is TRBV11-2 and J is TRBJ2-1, with 7 bases fitting TRBD1. Looked up from germline, CDR1 is SGHAT and CDR2 is FQNNGV. The CDR3 runs 14 residues. Unmatched junction bases numbered 1, after V lost 2 bases and J lost 3 bases. CDR3 protein: CASSLYRGYNEQFF. Here the CDR3 DNA reads TGTGCCAGCAGCTTATACAGGGGCTACAATGAGCAGTTCTTC.

The V and J genes are TRBV4-1 and TRBJ2-6, with D unresolved. Germline loops: CDR1 MGHRA, CDR2 YSYEKL. Between the trimmed V and J ends, which lost 4 bases and 2 bases, there was a span of 21 bases. The CDR3 contains 19 residues. DNA of the CDR3: TGCGCCAGCAGCCCTCGAGGATCTCCCCAGAGTACTGGGGCCAACGTCCTGACTTTC. Its translation: CASSPRGSPQSTGANVLTF.

V usage is TRBV2 and J usage is TRBJ2-7; 7 nucleotides align to TRBD2. Germline assignment: CDR1 SNHLY and CDR2 FYNNEI. This CDR3 has 13 residues. V trimming: 5 bases; J trimming: 5 bases; junction bases outside the gene matches: 6. The CDR3 sequence: CASSLAGSHEQYV. The CDR3 region has the DNA TGTGCCAGCAGTTTAGCGGGTTCCCACGAGCAGTACGTC.

The sample holds a few counts of this clonotype. The chain links TRBV7-2 to TRBJ2-3; no clear D gene. V gave up 6 bases and J gave up 1 base, with 8 bases separating them. Per germline, CDR1 SGHTA and CDR2 FQGNSA. The CDR3 totals 13 residues. CDR3 sequence (DNA): TGTGCCAGCAGATCTACTGGCACAGATACGCAGTATTTT. This gives the protein CASRSTGTDTQYF.

This chain uses TRBV5-1 with TRBJ2-2; 11 nucleotides match TRBD2. After removal of 0 bases from V and 3 bases from J, the junction contained 7 bases not matched to a gene. Germline lookup yields CDR1 SGHRS and CDR2 YFSETQ. CDR3 size: 18 residues. CDR3 loop: CASSLGLLAGGDTGELFF. The CDR3 DNA follows: TGCGCCAGCAGCTTGGGTCTGCTAGCGGGAGGCGACACCGGGGAGCTGTTTTTT.

This sequence joins TRBV3-1 and TRBJ2-4, with 14 bases aligning to TRBD2. V shed 4 bases and J 0 bases; nucleotides not matched to a gene: 8. The CDR3 totals 19 residues. Germline CDR1 and CDR2: LGHDT and YNNKEL (reference sequence). For the CDR3, the DNA is TGTGCCAGCAGCCCAGGGACTAGCGGGGGAATACTAGCCAAAAACATTCAGTACTTC. Its protein product is CASSPGTSGGILAKNIQYF.

The gene calls are TRBV2 and TRBJ1-4; no firm D call. V was cut by 1 base and J by 0 bases, with 3 bases left in between. CDR1 is SNHLY and CDR2 is FYNNEI in the germline V gene. There are 14 residues in the CDR3. This CDR3 reads CASSEGSTNEKLFF. The CDR3 DNA is TGTGCCAGCAGTGAAGGGTCAACTAATGAAAAACTGTTTTTT.

The CDR3 is CASSPSPDLPGAQYF. The CDR3 DNA is TGTGCCAGCAGCCCAAGTCCCGACCTACCAGGGGCGCAGTATTTT. The genes are TRBV7-2 and TRBJ2-3; maybe TRBD1 (6 bases). The CDR3 sequence is 15 residues long. Germline V gene sequence: CDR1 SGHTA, CDR2 FQGNSA. With 5 bases removed from V and 10 bases from J, the gap between germline ends came to 22 bases.